This T cell receptor (beta chain) was captured by sequencing in a study of radiotherapy plus CTLA-4 blockade in lung cancer. About the research overall: More than 15% of enrolled patients responded objectively, and roughly 31% had disease control. Study results and caveats: Response, reportedly, was best predicted by interferon-beta along with early blood T cell clone dynamics. Blood saw expansion of tumor-derived TCR clones after radiotherapy plus ipilimumab.

Sequencing was performed with immunoSEQ multiplex PCR; in TCRdb, only in-frame clones are kept and a portion is missing. The data show about 78,000 clones, 70% to 90% seen once. Each patient with chemo-refractory metastatic non-small-cell lung cancer was treated with focal radiation plus CTLA-4 blockade using ipilimumab. In germline, CDR1 is SQVTM, CDR2 ANQGSEA. This CDR3 contains 14 residues. On this clone itself: Its specificity is not known. One junction end does not reproduce the germline sequence, and a read error may be involved.

This TCR was recovered from a human donor with non-small cell lung cancer who had stable disease on radiotherapy plus ipilimumab. The material was peripheral blood, obtained from a patient treated with radiotherapy plus ipilimumab. The chain has TRBV29-1 and TRBJ2-7, with 8 nucleotides matching TRBD1. The CDR3 DNA follows: TGCAGCGTTCAAGACAGGGGAGGTCTGGACGAGCAGTACTTC. This translates into CSVQDRGGLDEQYF.